The T cell receptor beta chain described here comes from a study of early T cells in non-severe SARS-CoV-2 infection. This clonotype was seen a handful of times. TCRdb processed the 5' RACE reads anew with MiXCR; each CDR3 protein has one entry. The sample records approximately 88,000 distinct CDR3 sequences, 12% to 15% being singletons. The sequenced sample consisted of whole blood. The source is an adult who was a healthcare worker with PCR-confirmed SARS-CoV-2 infection or an uninfected control (not recorded which).

The CDR3 loop is CASSQIAGTGPLYNQPQHF. CDR3 DNA: TGTGCCAGCAGCCAAATCGCCGGGACAGGGCCGCTTTACAATCAGCCCCAGCATTTT. This chain connects TRBV14 to TRBJ1-5; 9 nucleotides agree with TRBD1. This CDR3 comprises 19 residues. CDR1 SGHDN and CDR2 FVKESK come from the germline V gene. J was trimmed by 3 bases and V by 2 bases; bases with no gene match: 14.